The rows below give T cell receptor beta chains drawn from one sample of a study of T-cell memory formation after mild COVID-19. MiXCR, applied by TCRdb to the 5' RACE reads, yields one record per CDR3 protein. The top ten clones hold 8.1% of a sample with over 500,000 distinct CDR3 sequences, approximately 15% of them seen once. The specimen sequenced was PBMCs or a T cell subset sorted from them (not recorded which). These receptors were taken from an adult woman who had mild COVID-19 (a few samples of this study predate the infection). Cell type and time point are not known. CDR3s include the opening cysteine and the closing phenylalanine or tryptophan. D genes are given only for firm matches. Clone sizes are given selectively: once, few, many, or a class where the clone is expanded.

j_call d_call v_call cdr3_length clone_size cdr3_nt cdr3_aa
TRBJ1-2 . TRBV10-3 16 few TGTGCCATCAGTGAGTCGAACGTCGGGTCGAGCTATGGCTACACCTTC CAISESNVGSSYGYTF
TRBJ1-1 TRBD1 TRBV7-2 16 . TGTGCCAGCAGCCGATCCAGGGGGACGTCGAACACTGAAGCTTTCTTT CASSRSRGTSNTEAFF
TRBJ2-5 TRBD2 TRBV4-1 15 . TGCGCCAGCAGCCAAGATGTAGGACTAGTGGAGACCCAGTACTTC CASSQDVGLVETQYF
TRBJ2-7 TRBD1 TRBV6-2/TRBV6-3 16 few TGTGCCAGCAGTTACCTCTTCGACAGGGTAATCGACGAGCAGTACTTC CASSYLFDRVIDEQYF
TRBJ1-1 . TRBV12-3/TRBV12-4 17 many TGTGCCAGCAGCCCTAAAACCAGGGTAGGTGTAGGGTCCCGCGCTTTCTTT CASSPKTRVGVGSRAFF
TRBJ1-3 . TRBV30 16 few TGTGCCTGGACACCCCTTATGACAAGTACTGGAAACACCATATATTTT CAWTPLMTSTGNTIYF
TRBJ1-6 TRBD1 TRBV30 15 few TGTGCCTGGAGTGCTTGGGACAGGGGGAATTCACCCCTCCACTTT CAWSAWDRGNSPLHF
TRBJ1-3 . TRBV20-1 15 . TGCAGTGCTAGAGAGGTCAGAGGCTCTGGAAACACCATATATTTT CSAREVRGSGNTIYF
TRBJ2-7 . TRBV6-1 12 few TGTGCCAGCAGTGTAGGCGGGCCCGAGCAGTACTTC CASSVGGPEQYF
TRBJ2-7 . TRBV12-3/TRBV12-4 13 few TGTGCCAGCACCCGGGGCAGGGCCTACGAGCAGTACTTC CASTRGRAYEQYF
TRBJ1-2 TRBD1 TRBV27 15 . TGTGCCAGCAGTTTATCCTGGGACAGGAATTATGGCTACACCTTC CASSLSWDRNYGYTF
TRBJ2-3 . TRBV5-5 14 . TGTGCCAGCAGCGAGGGACCCCACACAGATACGCAGTATTTT CASSEGPHTDTQYF
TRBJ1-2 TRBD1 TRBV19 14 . TGTGCCAGTAGTGCTGGCAGGGGGCGATTGGGCTACACCTTC CASSAGRGRLGYTF
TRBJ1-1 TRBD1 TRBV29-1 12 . TGCAGCGGGGGGACAGGGTTTACTGAAGCTTTCTTT CSGGTGFTEAFF
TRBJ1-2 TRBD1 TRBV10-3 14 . TGTGCCATCAGTGAGCCCGGACAGGGTGAAGGCTACACCTTC CAISEPGQGEGYTF
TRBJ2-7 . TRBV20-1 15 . TGCAGTGCACCAAGGGATCCTAGTCCCTACTACGAGCAGTACTTC CSAPRDPSPYYEQYF
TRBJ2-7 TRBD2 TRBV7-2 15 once TGTGCCAGCAGGGACACTAGCGGGAGGGCCCACGAGCAGTACTTC CASRDTSGRAHEQYF
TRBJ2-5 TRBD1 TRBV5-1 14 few TGCGCCAGCAGCTTGACAGGGGACGAGGAGACCCAGTACTTC CASSLTGDEETQYF
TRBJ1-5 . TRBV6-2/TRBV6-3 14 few TGTGCCAGCAGTTCGGAGACAGAGAAGGAGCCCCAGCATTTT CASSSETEKEPQHF
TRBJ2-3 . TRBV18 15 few TGTGCCAGCTCACCCAACAGGGCCCTCCTGGATACGCAGTATTTT CASSPNRALLDTQYF
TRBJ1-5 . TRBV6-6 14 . TGTGCCAGCAGTTATATCGAGCCATCTAAGCCCCAGCATTTT CASSYIEPSKPQHF
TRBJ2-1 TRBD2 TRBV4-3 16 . TGCGCCAGCAGCCAAGGGACTAGCGGGAGAGGAAATGAGCAGTTCTTC CASSQGTSGRGNEQFF
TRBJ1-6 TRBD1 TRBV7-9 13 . TGTGCCAGCAGTTCCAGGGGGGTTTCACCCCTCCACTTT CASSSRGVSPLHF